There are a few counts of the clone carrying this T cell receptor (beta chain). These data come from a study of blood T cell repertoires in COVID-19. Study overall: T cells, B-cell-depleted T cells, or PBMCs supplied cDNA or gDNA.

Germline CDR1 and CDR2: SEHNR and FQNEAQ (reference sequence). Trimming took 6 bases from V and 3 from J, leaving 11 bases between them. The CDR3 loop spans 14 amino acids. Per the original methods: Estimation of nucleated cell counts was performed using reference gene primer amplification. Measured with immunoSEQ multiplex PCR; TCRdb has only the in-frame clones, and not every one. From that table come the V and J calls and clone size; the DNA was used to work out D and trimming. The sample gives about 190,000 clones, about 88% of which show up once; less than 1.5% is in the top ten. The chain recombines TRBV7-9 with TRBJ2-2; D is perhaps TRBD1 (5 bases). The sequence derives from a man aged 25-45 years with acute or convalescent COVID-19. The sample taken for sequencing was peripheral blood. CDR3 amino acids: CASRPQQDTGELFF. The CDR3 coding sequence is TGTGCCAGCAGGCCTCAACAGGACACCGGGGAGCTGTTTTTT.